This is a list of T cell receptor beta chains from one sample in a study of shared clonotypes between healthy human individuals. Assay used: immunoSEQ multiplex PCR; TCRdb lists only in-frame clones, some missing. The sample includes some 2.1 million clones, around 93% of them seen just once. Sequenced material: naive CD8+ T cells from PBMCs. These receptors were obtained from a young man in good health. Some clones in this sample may be carry-over from other donors' samples. CDR3s include the opening cysteine and the closing phenylalanine or tryptophan. A D gene is named only where the DNA matches it firmly. Some rows have no size entry. The others give once, few or many, or a class for an expanded clone.

CDR3 DNA,CDR3 protein,clone size,D gene,V gene,J gene
TGCGCCAGCAGCCACGGTCCCTCGCCCCTCCACTTT,CASSHGPSPLHF,NA,NA,TRBV4-3,TRBJ1-6
TGTGCCATCAGTGAGTCGAGTGTACGGGATCACAATGAGCAGTTCTTC,CAISESSVRDHNEQFF,NA,NA,TRBV10-3,TRBJ2-1
TGTGCCAGTAGTTCTCCGGGTTTAAGGAACACCATATATTTT,CASSSPGLRNTIYF,NA,NA,TRBV19,TRBJ1-3
TGTGCCAGCAGTTTTACAGGGGGCGGTCTTGCGAGCTACACCTTC,CASSFTGGGLASYTF,NA,TRBD1,TRBV27,TRBJ1-2
TGTGCCAGCAGACGGACTAGCGGGAGTGTATTGAATGAGCAGTTCTTC,CASRRTSGSVLNEQFF,NA,TRBD2,TRBV11-2,TRBJ2-1
TGTGCCAGCAGTACAGGGAACACTGAAGCTTTCTTT,CASSTGNTEAFF,few,NA,TRBV2,TRBJ1-1
TGTGCCAGCAGCTCAGACAGTACCTACGAGCAGTACTTC,CASSSDSTYEQYF,NA,NA,TRBV7-9,TRBJ2-7
TGCGCCAGCAGCCAAGATCGACGGACGGTCACGTTGGATACGCAGTATTTT,CASSQDRRTVTLDTQYF,NA,NA,TRBV4-3,TRBJ2-3
TGTGCCAGCAGTTCCGGGACTAGCGGGAGGTTGGACAATGAGCAGTTCTTC,CASSSGTSGRLDNEQFF,NA,TRBD2,TRBV27,TRBJ2-1
TGTGCCAGCAGCGCCCTAGGGGGGGCCAACGTCCTGACTTTC,CASSALGGANVLTF,NA,NA,TRBV13,TRBJ2-6
TGTGCCAGAGAGGACACAGATACGCAGTATTTT,CAREDTDTQYF,NA,NA,TRBV2,TRBJ2-3
TGTGCCAGCAGTTACTTAGGGGCTAACTATGGCTACACCTTC,CASSYLGANYGYTF,once,NA,TRBV6-6,TRBJ1-2
TGTGCCAGCAGACCCTACAGGCGTCTGAACACTGAAGCTTTCTTT,CASRPYRRLNTEAFF,NA,NA,TRBV6-5,TRBJ1-1
TGTGCCAGCAGTCTTAGGGGGCGGAACTATGGCTACACCTTC,CASSLRGRNYGYTF,NA,TRBD1,TRBV27,TRBJ1-2
TGTGCCATCAGTGAGTTGGGGGCGGCGGGAGGGCCTTACGAGCAGTACTTC,CAISELGAAGGPYEQYF,NA,TRBD2,TRBV10-3,TRBJ2-7
TGTGCCAGTAGTATAGCTCCTACGGTGCCGGCGGCCCAGCATTTT,CASSIAPTVPAAQHF,once,NA,TRBV19,TRBJ1-5
TGTGCCAGCAGCCAAAAGAAAAGGGGCTTCAGCGCAGATACGCAGTATTTT,CASSQKKRGFSADTQYF,NA,NA,TRBV14,TRBJ2-3
TGTGCCAGCAGTTACTTACAGGGCTCCTACGAGCAGTACTTC,CASSYLQGSYEQYF,NA,NA,TRBV6-5,TRBJ2-7
TGTGCCACCCGGACAGGTGAAAAACTGTTTTTT,CATRTGEKLFF,once,TRBD1,TRBV10-3,TRBJ1-4
TGCGCCAGCAGCCACGGCCCGGGGTCGTCCGGGGAGCTGTTTTTT,CASSHGPGSSGELFF,NA,NA,TRBV4-1,TRBJ2-2
TGTGCCAGCAGTGAAGGAGGATCCACCTACGAGCAGTACTTC,CASSEGGSTYEQYF,NA,NA,TRBV2,TRBJ2-7
TGTGCCAGCAGGGCTCGAATGAACACTGAAGCTTTCTTT,CASRARMNTEAFF,NA,NA,TRBV6-1,TRBJ1-1
TGTGCCAGCAGTGAGCTGGGACAGGGTAAGGGCATTCAGTACTTC,CASSELGQGKGIQYF,few,TRBD1,TRBV2,TRBJ2-4
TGTGCCAGCAGTGGAGGAGGTCCGGGGGAGACCCAGTACTTC,CASSGGGPGETQYF,NA,NA,TRBV2,TRBJ2-5
TGTGCCAGTAGTACCCCGGGACACGTGAACACTGAAGCTTTCTTT,CASSTPGHVNTEAFF,once,NA,TRBV19,TRBJ1-1
TGTGCCAGCAGCTTAAGGGTTCTGGTAAACACCGGGGAGCTGTTTTTT,CASSLRVLVNTGELFF,NA,NA,TRBV7-6,TRBJ2-2
TGTGCCAGCACAAAGGAGGTGGGATTGGGCCAAGAGACCCAGTACTTC,CASTKEVGLGQETQYF,NA,NA,TRBV2,TRBJ2-5
TGCGCCAGCAGTGAGTCGTGGACGTCCTACAATGAGCAGTTCTTC,CASSESWTSYNEQFF,NA,NA,TRBV10-2,TRBJ2-1
TGCAGCGTTCGCCACGGAACCTACGAGCAGTACTTC,CSVRHGTYEQYF,NA,NA,TRBV29-1,TRBJ2-7
TGTGCCAGCAGCTTGGGAGGGGGTTATACGCAGTATTTT,CASSLGGGYTQYF,NA,NA,TRBV5-4,TRBJ2-3
TGTGCCAGTAGCATCGACCGGACCGTCTTGAGAGATACGCAGTATTTT,CASSIDRTVLRDTQYF,NA,NA,TRBV19,TRBJ2-3
TGTGCCAGCAGTTTTAACTTCCTCTACGAGCAGTACTTC,CASSFNFLYEQYF,NA,NA,TRBV28,TRBJ2-7
TGCGCCAGCAGCCAAGTGCCGGGAGTGGGCACAGATACGCAGTATTTT,CASSQVPGVGTDTQYF,NA,NA,TRBV4-1,TRBJ2-3
TGTGCCAGCAGTCTAACTAGCGGGAGGATAAATGAGCAGTTCTTC,CASSLTSGRINEQFF,NA,TRBD2,TRBV27,TRBJ2-1
TGTGCCTCGGGGAGGGAGTACAATGAGCAGTTCTTC,CASGREYNEQFF,NA,TRBD2,TRBV5-4,TRBJ2-1
TGTGCCAGCATTGTACGGACGGAAAACTATGGCTACACCTTC,CASIVRTENYGYTF,NA,NA,TRBV2,TRBJ1-2
TGTGCCAGCAGCCCCCGGGGAAATTCCCACGAGCAGTACTTC,CASSPRGNSHEQYF,NA,NA,TRBV7-9,TRBJ2-7
TGTGCCTGGAGTGCCAGAGGAAAACTGTTTTTT,CAWSARGKLFF,NA,NA,TRBV30,TRBJ1-4
TGCGCCAGCAGCGCCGGGACTAGCGGTTACGAGCAGTACTTC,CASSAGTSGYEQYF,NA,TRBD2,TRBV5-1,TRBJ2-7
TGTGCCAGCAGCGGAGATTCCGGGGAGCTGTTTTTT,CASSGDSGELFF,NA,NA,TRBV7-9,TRBJ2-2
TGTGCCAGCAGCGGAGGGACAGTTCAAGAGACCCAGTACTTC,CASSGGTVQETQYF,NA,TRBD1,TRBV9,TRBJ2-5
TGCAGCGTTACTGGGCGTGGCATGAACACTGAAGCTTTCTTT,CSVTGRGMNTEAFF,NA,NA,TRBV29-1,TRBJ1-1
TGTGCCAGCAGCTTAGCGTCGGGTCTCACTCCGCTGTTCTTC,CASSLASGLTPLFF,NA,NA,TRBV7-9,TRBJ2-1
TGTGCCAGCAGCTTACGACTAGCGGGATTCTACGAGCAGTACTTC,CASSLRLAGFYEQYF,NA,TRBD2,TRBV11-2,TRBJ2-7
TGCGCCAGCAGTCCCGACCCCGGGACAGGGTATGGCTACACCTTC,CASSPDPGTGYGYTF,NA,TRBD1,TRBV4-3,TRBJ1-2
TGTGCCAGCAGTGGGGCGGGATCTGCAGATACGCAGTATTTT,CASSGAGSADTQYF,NA,NA,TRBV27,TRBJ2-3
TGTGCCAGCTCCGGGACAGACTCTGGAAACACCATATATTTT,CASSGTDSGNTIYF,NA,TRBD1,TRBV16,TRBJ1-3